This T cell receptor (beta chain) was profiled in a study of T cells after yellow fever vaccination. In TCRdb, the 5' RACE reads were re-called with MiXCR into one record per CDR3 protein. This table has roughly 250,000 distinct CDR3 sequences, about an eighth appearing once. The germline gives CDR1 SGHVS, CDR2 FNYEAQ. V shed 5 bases, J shed 5 bases, and the junction held 8 bases outside the gene matches. This CDR3 contains 14 residues. This clonotype was found a few times. The chain has TRBV7-6 and TRBJ2-7, with 8 bases matching TRBD1. Sample: CD4+ T cells sorted from PBMCs, taken 45 days after the yellow fever booster vaccination. The receptor comes from a young man who received the YFV17D yellow fever vaccine. The CDR3 is CASSTDDRGHEQYF. As DNA, the CDR3 is TGTGCCAGCAGCACCGATGACAGGGGCCACGAGCAGTACTTC.